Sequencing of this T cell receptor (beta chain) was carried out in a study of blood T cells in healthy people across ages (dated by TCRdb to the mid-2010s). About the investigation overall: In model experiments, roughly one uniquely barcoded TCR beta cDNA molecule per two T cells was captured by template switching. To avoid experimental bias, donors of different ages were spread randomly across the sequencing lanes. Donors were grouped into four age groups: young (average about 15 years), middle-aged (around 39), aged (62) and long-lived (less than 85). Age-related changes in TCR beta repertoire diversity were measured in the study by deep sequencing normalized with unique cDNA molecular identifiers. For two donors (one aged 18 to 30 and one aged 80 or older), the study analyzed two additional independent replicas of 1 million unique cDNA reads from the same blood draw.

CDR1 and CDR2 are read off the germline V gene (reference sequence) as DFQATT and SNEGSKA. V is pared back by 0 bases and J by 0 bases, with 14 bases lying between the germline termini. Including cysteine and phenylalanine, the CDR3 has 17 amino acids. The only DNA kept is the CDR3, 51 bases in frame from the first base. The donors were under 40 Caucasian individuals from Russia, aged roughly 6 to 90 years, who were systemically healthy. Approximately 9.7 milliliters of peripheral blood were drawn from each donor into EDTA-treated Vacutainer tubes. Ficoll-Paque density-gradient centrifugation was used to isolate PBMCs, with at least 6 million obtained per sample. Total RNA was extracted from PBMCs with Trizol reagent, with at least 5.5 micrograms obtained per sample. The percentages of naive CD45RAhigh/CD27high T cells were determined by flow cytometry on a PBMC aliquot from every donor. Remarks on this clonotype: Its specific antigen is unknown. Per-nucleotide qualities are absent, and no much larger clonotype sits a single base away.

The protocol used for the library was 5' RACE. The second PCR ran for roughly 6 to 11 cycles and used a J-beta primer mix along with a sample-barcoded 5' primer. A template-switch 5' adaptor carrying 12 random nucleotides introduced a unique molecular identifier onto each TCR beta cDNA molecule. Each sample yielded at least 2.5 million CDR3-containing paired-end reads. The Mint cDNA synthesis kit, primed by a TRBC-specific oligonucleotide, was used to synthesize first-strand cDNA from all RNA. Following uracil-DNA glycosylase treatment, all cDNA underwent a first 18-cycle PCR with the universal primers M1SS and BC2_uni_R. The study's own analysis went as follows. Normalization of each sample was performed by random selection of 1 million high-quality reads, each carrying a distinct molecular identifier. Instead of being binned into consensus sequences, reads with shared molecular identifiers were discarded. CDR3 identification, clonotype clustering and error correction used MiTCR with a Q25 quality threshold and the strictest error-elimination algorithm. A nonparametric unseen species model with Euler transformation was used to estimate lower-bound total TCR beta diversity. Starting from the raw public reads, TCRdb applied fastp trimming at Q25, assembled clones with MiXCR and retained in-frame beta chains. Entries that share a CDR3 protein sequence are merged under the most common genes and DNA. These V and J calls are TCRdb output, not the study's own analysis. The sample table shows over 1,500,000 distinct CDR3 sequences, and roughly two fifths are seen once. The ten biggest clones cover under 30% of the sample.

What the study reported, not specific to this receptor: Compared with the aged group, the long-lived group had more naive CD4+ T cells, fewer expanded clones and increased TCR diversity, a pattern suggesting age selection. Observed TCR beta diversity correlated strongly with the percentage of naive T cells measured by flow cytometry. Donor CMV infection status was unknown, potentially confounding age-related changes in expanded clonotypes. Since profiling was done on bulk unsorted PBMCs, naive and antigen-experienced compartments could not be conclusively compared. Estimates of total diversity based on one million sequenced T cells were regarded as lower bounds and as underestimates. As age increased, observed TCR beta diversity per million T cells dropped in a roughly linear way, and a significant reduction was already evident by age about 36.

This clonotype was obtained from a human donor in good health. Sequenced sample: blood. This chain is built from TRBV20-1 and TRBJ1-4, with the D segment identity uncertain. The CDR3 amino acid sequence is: CSARDVLPETTNEKLFF. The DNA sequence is TGCAGTGCTAGAGATGTCCTTCCGGAGACAACTAATGAAAAACTGTTTTTT.